This is a list of T cell receptor beta chains from one sample in a study of Ad26.COV2.S vaccination and SARS-CoV-2 variants. Sequenced by immunoSEQ multiplex PCR; TCRdb stores in-frame clones only, minus some. The table has around 300,000 clones, around 88% seen once. This specimen was peripheral blood, taken in a trial of Ad26.COV2.S vaccine versus placebo. These receptors originate from a person between 18 and 65 years old who received the Ad26.COV2.S COVID-19 vaccine or a placebo. The CDR3 runs from the conserved cysteine through the conserved F or W. For some rows the clone size is stated as once, few or many, or as a class when expanded; others skip it.

abundance: .; v_gene: TRBV2; CDR3aa: CASSVLSGEQFF
abundance: once; v_gene: TRBV5-1; CDR3aa: CASSLVGPEATEAFF
abundance: .; v_gene: TRBV7-2; CDR3aa: CASSPQTSSYEQYF
abundance: .; v_gene: TRBV5-1; CDR3aa: CASSLSGLAGGQTQYF
abundance: many; v_gene: TRBV2; CDR3aa: CASAGRGQGSYNEQFF
abundance: .; v_gene: TRBV18; CDR3aa: CASSPGQGSDIQYF
abundance: .; v_gene: TRBV7-9; CDR3aa: CASSPGTVLRTDTQYF
abundance: .; v_gene: TRBV9; CDR3aa: CASSVDQNTEAFF
abundance: .; v_gene: TRBV9; CDR3aa: CASSVTDYTEAFF
abundance: .; v_gene: TRBV28; CDR3aa: CASSQPGKSAYNEQFF
abundance: .; v_gene: TRBV10-3; CDR3aa: CAITPGQGGYEQYF
abundance: .; v_gene: TRBV5-4; CDR3aa: CASSQAQETQYF
abundance: once; v_gene: TRBV9; CDR3aa: CASSVGGGRTGETQYF
abundance: .; v_gene: TRBV2; CDR3aa: CASSEGVVGNQPQHF
abundance: .; v_gene: TRBV10-2; CDR3aa: CASSEWGEYSNQPQHF
abundance: .; v_gene: TRBV10-3; CDR3aa: CAISGKRGASSSYEQYF
abundance: once; v_gene: TRBV4-2; CDR3aa: CASSQVGGSSYEQYF
abundance: .; v_gene: TRBV7-2; CDR3aa: CASSGRQGPEAFF
abundance: .; v_gene: TRBV19; CDR3aa: CASSQQGSQPQHF
abundance: .; v_gene: TRBV6-5; CDR3aa: CASMTGGFFGYTF
abundance: .; v_gene: TRBV7-8; CDR3aa: CASSPHRDTSYEQYF
abundance: .; v_gene: TRBV18; CDR3aa: CASSLTGVNTEAFF
abundance: .; v_gene: TRBV5-1; CDR3aa: CASSRSSSQETQYF
abundance: .; v_gene: TRBV5-6; CDR3aa: CASSGINEQFF
abundance: .; v_gene: TRBV7-9; CDR3aa: CASSQDRLNTEAFF
abundance: .; v_gene: TRBV4-1; CDR3aa: CASSQEVGEGSDTQYF
abundance: .; v_gene: TRBV5-6; CDR3aa: CASSLDPASSGNTIYF
abundance: .; v_gene: TRBV5-1; CDR3aa: CASTPSGAANEKLFF
abundance: once; v_gene: TRBV9; CDR3aa: CASSPTGLGYGYTF
abundance: .; v_gene: TRBV10-3; CDR3aa: CAISSDRATEAFF
abundance: .; v_gene: TRBV2; CDR3aa: CASSDSASSLYEQYF
abundance: .; v_gene: TRBV27; CDR3aa: CASSWKGGIYEQYF
abundance: .; v_gene: TRBV18; CDR3aa: CASSPRGDSYEQYF
abundance: .; v_gene: TRBV7-8; CDR3aa: CASSADREKYEQYF
abundance: .; v_gene: TRBV5-4; CDR3aa: CASSFLKGSYSNQPQHF
abundance: once; v_gene: TRBV9; CDR3aa: CASSVPGVYGYTF
abundance: .; v_gene: TRBV20-1; CDR3aa: CSASGPAGGQAFF
abundance: few; v_gene: TRBV6-4; CDR3aa: CASSDSGPRRTYEQYF
abundance: .; v_gene: TRBV10-3; CDR3aa: CAISPTSGDGLDTQYF
abundance: .; v_gene: TRBV5-5; CDR3aa: CASSLGGLGGGDTQYF
abundance: .; v_gene: TRBV6-5; CDR3aa: CASSYNNPMNTEAFF
abundance: .; v_gene: TRBV9; CDR3aa: CASSVGRGDGYF
abundance: .; v_gene: TRBV3-1/TRBV3-2; CDR3aa: CASSRPNRGSHEQYF
abundance: .; v_gene: TRBV28; CDR3aa: CASSGAGGRETQYF
abundance: .; v_gene: TRBV25-1; CDR3aa: CASSNWKEAFF
abundance: .; v_gene: TRBV24-1; CDR3aa: CATSPGQGFHEQYF
abundance: .; v_gene: TRBV15; CDR3aa: CATSRDAGNWETQYF
abundance: .; v_gene: TRBV19; CDR3aa: CASSISISETQYF
abundance: .; v_gene: TRBV27; CDR3aa: CASTLDRDQPQHF
abundance: .; v_gene: TRBV27; CDR3aa: CASSPVGTGANVLTF
abundance: .; v_gene: TRBV20-1; CDR3aa: CSASLTGELFF
abundance: .; v_gene: TRBV28; CDR3aa: CASSLTPGTGGSTGELFF
abundance: .; v_gene: TRBV28; CDR3aa: CASSSPDRGNQPQHF
abundance: .; v_gene: TRBV5-6; CDR3aa: CASSSWGNNQPQHF
abundance: once; v_gene: TRBV6-1; CDR3aa: CASSDWNEQFF